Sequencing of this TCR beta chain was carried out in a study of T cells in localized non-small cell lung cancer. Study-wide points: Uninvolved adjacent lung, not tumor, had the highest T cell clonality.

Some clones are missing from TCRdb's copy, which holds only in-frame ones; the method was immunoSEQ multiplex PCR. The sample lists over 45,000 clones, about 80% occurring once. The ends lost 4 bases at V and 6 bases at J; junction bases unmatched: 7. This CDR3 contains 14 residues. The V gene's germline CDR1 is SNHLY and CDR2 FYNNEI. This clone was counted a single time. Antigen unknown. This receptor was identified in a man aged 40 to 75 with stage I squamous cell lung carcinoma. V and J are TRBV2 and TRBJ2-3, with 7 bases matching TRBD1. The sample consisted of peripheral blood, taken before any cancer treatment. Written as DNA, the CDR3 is TGTGCCAGCAGTGTATACAGGGGCGGTGATACGCAGTATTTT. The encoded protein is CASSVYRGGDTQYF.